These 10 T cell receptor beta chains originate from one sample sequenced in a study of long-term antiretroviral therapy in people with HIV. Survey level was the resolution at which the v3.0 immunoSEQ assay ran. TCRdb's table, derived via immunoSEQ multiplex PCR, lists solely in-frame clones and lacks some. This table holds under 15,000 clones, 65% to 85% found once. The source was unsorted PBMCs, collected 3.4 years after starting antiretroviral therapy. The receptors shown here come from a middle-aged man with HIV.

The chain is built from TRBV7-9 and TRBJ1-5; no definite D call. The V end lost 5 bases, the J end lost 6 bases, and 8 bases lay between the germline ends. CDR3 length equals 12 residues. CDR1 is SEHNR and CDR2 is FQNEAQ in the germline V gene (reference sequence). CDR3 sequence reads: CASSDWGQPQHF. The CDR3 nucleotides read TGTGCCAGCAGCGACTGGGGTCAGCCCCAGCATTTT.

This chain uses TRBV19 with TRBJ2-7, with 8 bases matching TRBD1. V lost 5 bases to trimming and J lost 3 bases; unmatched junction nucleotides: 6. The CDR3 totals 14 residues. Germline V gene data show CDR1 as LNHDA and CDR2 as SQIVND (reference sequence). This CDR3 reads CASSPGTGGYEQYF. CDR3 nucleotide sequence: TGTGCCAGTAGTCCCGGGACAGGCGGCTACGAGCAGTACTTC.

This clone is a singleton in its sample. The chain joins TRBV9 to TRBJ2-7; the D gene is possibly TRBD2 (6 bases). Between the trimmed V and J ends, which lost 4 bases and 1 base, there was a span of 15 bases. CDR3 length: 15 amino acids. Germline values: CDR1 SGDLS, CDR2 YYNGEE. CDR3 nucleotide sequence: TGTGCCAGCAGCCCGTATAGCGGCCCGTCCTACGAGCAGTACTTC. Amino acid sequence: CASSPYSGPSYEQYF.

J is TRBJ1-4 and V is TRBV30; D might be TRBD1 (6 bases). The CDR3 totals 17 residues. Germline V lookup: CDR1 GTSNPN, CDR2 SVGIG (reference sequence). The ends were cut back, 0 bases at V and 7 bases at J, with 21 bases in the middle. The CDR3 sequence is CAWSVRVWGRGAEKLFF. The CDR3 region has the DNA TGTGCCTGGAGTGTACGAGTGTGGGGCAGGGGAGCTGAAAAACTGTTTTTT.

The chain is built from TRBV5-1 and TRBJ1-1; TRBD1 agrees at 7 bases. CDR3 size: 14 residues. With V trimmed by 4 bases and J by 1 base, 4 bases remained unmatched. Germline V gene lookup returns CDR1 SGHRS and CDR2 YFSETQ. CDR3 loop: CASSLQGGNTEAFF. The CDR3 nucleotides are TGCGCCAGCAGCCTTCAGGGGGGGAACACTGAAGCTTTCTTT.

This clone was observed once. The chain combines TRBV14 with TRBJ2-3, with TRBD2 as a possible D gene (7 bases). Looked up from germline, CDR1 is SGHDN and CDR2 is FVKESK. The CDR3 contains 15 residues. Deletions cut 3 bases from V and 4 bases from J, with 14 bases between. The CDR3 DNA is TGTGCCAGCAGCCAGTTTGGGGGGGGCGCAGATACGCAGTATTTT. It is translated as CASSQFGGGADTQYF.

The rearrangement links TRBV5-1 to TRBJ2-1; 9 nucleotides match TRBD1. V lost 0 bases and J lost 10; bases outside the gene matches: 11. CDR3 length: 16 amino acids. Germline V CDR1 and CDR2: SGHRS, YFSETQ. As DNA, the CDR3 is TGCGCCAGCAGCTTGGCCGCGGGACAGGGAGTTTTGGAGCAGTTCTTC. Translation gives CASSLAAGQGVLEQFF.

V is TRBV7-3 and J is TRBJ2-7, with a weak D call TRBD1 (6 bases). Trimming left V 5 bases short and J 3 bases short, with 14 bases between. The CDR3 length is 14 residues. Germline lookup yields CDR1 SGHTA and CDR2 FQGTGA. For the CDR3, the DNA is TGTGCCAGCAGCCCCCACAGGGATTTCTACGAGCAGTACTTC. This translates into CASSPHRDFYEQYF.

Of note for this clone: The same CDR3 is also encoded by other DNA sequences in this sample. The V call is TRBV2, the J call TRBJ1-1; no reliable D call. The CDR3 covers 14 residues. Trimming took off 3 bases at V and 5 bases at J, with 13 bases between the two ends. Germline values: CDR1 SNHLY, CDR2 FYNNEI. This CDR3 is CASSEPGFRTEAFF. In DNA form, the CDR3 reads TGTGCCAGCAGTGAGCCGGGTTTTCGGACTGAAGCTTTCTTT.

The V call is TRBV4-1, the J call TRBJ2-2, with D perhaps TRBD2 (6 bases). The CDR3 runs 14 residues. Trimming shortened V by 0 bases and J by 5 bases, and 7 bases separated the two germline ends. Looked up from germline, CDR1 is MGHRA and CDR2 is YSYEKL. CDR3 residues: CASSQDGGTGELFF. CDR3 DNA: TGCGCCAGCAGCCAAGATGGGGGGACCGGGGAGCTGTTTTTT.